This T cell receptor beta chain is from a study of control samples from healthy donors and cancer patients. Only in-frame clones appear in the TCRdb table, and some are missing; sequencing was by immunoSEQ multiplex PCR. The table has about 75,000 clones, less than 95% seen once. Germline assignment: CDR1 SGDLS and CDR2 YYNGEE. V dropped 3 bases and J dropped 6 bases, with 13 bases sitting between them. CDR3 length: 13 amino acids. This clone came up once. Sequenced input: blood. The clonotype originates from a woman aged 40 to 50 in good health. The V and J genes are TRBV9 and TRBJ2-7; a possible D gene is TRBD2 (5 bases). CDR3 sequence (DNA): TGTGCCAGCAGCGCCCTACGGGGTTCCGAGCAGTACTTC. Protein product: CASSALRGSEQYF.